What follows are 23 T cell receptor beta chains derived from one specimen sequenced in a study of blood T cell repertoires in COVID-19. Measured with immunoSEQ multiplex PCR; TCRdb has only the in-frame clones, and not every one. The table shows approximately 260,000 clones, with roughly 86% occurring only once. The material sequenced was peripheral blood. The receptors were gathered from a man between 18 and 35 years old with active or convalescent COVID-19.

The CDR3 coding sequence is TGTGCCAGCAGCTTAGCGACTAGCGGGGCCAACTCTGGGGCCAACGTCCTGACTTTC. Protein sequence: CASSLATSGANSGANVLTF. The chain carries TRBV7-6 and TRBJ2-6; the match to TRBD2 covers 11 bases. Germline V gene sequence: CDR1 SGHVS, CDR2 FNYEAQ. The CDR3 runs to 19 residues. With 0 bases clipped from V and 0 bases from J, the junction kept 4 bases outside the gene matches. The whole variable domain, filled in from reference TRBV7-6 and TRBJ2-6, reads GAGVSQSPRYKVTKRGQDVALRCDPISGHVSLYWYRQALGQGPEFLTYFNYEAQQDKSGLPNDRFSAERPEGSISTLTIQRTEQRDSAMYRCASSLATSGANSGANVLTFGAGSRLTVL.

The rearrangement joins TRBV3-1 (or the pseudogene TRBV3-2) to TRBJ2-1, with a possible D match to TRBD2 (5 bases). This CDR3 spans 16 amino acids. Germline assignment: CDR1 LGHDT and CDR2 YNNKEL (reference sequence). Trimming pared 0 bases from V and 2 bases from J, leaving 11 bases between. The CDR3 spells CASSQEWGVPYNEQFF. The DNA for the CDR3 is TGTGCCAGCAGCCAAGAGTGGGGAGTCCCCTACAATGAGCAGTTCTTC.

This clone has a single count. V gene TRBV28 combines with J gene TRBJ1-1, with D possibly TRBD1 on 6 matching bases. The CDR3 has 14 amino acids. With 4 bases removed from V and 6 bases from J, the gap between germline ends came to 15 bases. Germline V gene data show CDR1 as MDHEN and CDR2 as SYDVKM. The CDR3 loop reads CASSSTGTSSEAFF. CDR3 DNA: TGTGCCAGCAGTTCGACAGGTACGTCGTCTGAAGCTTTCTTT.

The V call is TRBV2, the J call TRBJ2-7; TRBD2 might be the D (5 bases). V was clipped by 4 bases and J by 4 bases, with 5 bases between them. The CDR3 has 11 amino acids. CDR1 and CDR2 (germline): SNHLY, FYNNEI. The CDR3 DNA reads as TGTGCCAGCAGTGGGGAGTACGAGCAGTACTTC. Amino acid sequence: CASSGEYEQYF.

V and J are TRBV30 and TRBJ2-5; D is perhaps TRBD1 (6 bases). CDR1 and CDR2 (germline): GTSNPN, SVGIG (reference sequence). CDR3 length equals 15 residues. Trimming cost V 0 bases and J 5 bases, with 16 bases left between them. The CDR3 here is CAWSVRGIRSETQYF. As DNA, the CDR3 is TGTGCCTGGAGTGTGAGGGGGATTCGTTCGGAGACCCAGTACTTC.

The CDR3 coding sequence is TGTGCCAGCAGCCCTGTTGCTAGCGGGAGTGGCTCAGATACGCAGTATTTT. Its protein product is CASSPVASGSGSDTQYF. This chain uses TRBV5-4 with TRBJ2-3, with TRBD2 matching over 10 bases. From germline, CDR1 is SGHNT and CDR2 YYREEE (reference sequence). V shed 4 bases and J 4 bases; nucleotides not matched to a gene: 12. This CDR3 has 17 residues.

V gene TRBV9 combines with J gene TRBJ1-3; D not resolved. Per germline, CDR1 SGDLS and CDR2 YYNGEE. The V end was cut by 3 bases, the J end by 0 bases, with 4 bases between. The CDR3 is made up of 13 amino acids. The DNA of the CDR3 is TGTGCCAGCAGCGGTAGCTCTGGAAACACCATATATTTT. Its translation is CASSGSSGNTIYF.

The gene calls are TRBV6-5 and TRBJ2-5, with 12 positions matching TRBD1. The CDR3 is 14 amino acids. V gave up 10 bases and J gave up 3 bases; unmatched junction bases: 6. In germline, CDR1 is MNHEY, CDR2 SVGAGI. The CDR3 loop reads CAIGGTGGEETQYF. The CDR3, as DNA: TGTGCCATCGGCGGGACAGGGGGCGAAGAGACCCAGTACTTC.

Comments on this clone: At one end, the junction sequence differs from germline, possibly due to a read error. This chain uses TRBV7-2 with TRBJ2-7, with D possibly being TRBD2 (6 bases). The CDR3 consists of 15 residues. CDR1 is SGHTA, CDR2 FQGNSA, per germline. The CDR3 reads CASSLAGTYSYEQYF. In DNA form, the CDR3 reads TGTGCCAGCAGCCTAGCCGGGACTTACTCCTACGAGCAGTACTTC.

V gene TRBV7-3 combines with J gene TRBJ1-1; TRBD1 matches at 10 bases. V lost 5 bases, J lost 8 bases, and 11 bases stayed unmatched. CDR1 is SGHTA, CDR2 FQGTGA, per germline. The CDR3 spans 15 residues. The CDR3 bases are TGTGCCAGCAGCGCGGGGACAGGGGTAAATACCGAAGCTTTCTTT. It specifies CASSAGTGVNTEAFF.

The V gene is TRBV28, the J gene TRBJ1-1; unclear D gene. The CDR3 extends over 12 amino acids. Germline CDR1 is MDHEN and CDR2 is SYDVKM. The ends were cut back, 5 bases at V and 6 bases at J, with 10 bases in the middle. CDR3 sequence (DNA): TGTGCCAGCAGTCCGGGAATCGCTGAAGCTTTCTTT. Its translation is CASSPGIAEAFF.

The genes are TRBV7-6 and TRBJ2-2, with D tentatively TRBD2 (6 bases). The germline V gene encodes CDR1 SGHVS and CDR2 FNYEAQ. The germline V and J ends were trimmed by 2 bases and 0 bases, with 7 bases remaining between them. The CDR3 runs to 15 residues. The CDR3 DNA sequence: TGTGCCAGCAGCTTACTAGCGTCGAACACCGGGGAGCTGTTTTTT. It is translated as CASSLLASNTGELFF.

The chain employs TRBV5-1 and TRBJ1-3, with TRBD1 matching over 9 bases. The CDR3 is made up of 19 amino acids. CDR1 and CDR2 (germline): SGHRS, YFSETQ. V lost 2 bases, J lost 2 bases, and 14 bases stayed unmatched. CDR3 loop: CASSFWTGDKIVPGNTIYF. CDR3 DNA: TGCGCCAGCAGCTTTTGGACAGGGGACAAGATAGTACCTGGAAACACCATATATTTT. The full variable domain, in which reference TRBV5-1 and TRBJ1-3 provide the parts outside the CDR3, is KAGVTQTPRYLIKTRGQQVTLSCSPISGHRSVSWYQQTPGQGLQFLFEYFSETQRNKGNFPGRFSGRQFSNSRSEMNVSTLELGDSALYLCASSFWTGDKIVPGNTIYFGEGSWLTVV.

The CDR3 DNA reads as TGTGCCAGCAAGCCTAGCGGGACGGGGCAGTTCTTC. Translation gives CASKPSGTGQFF. The rearrangement joins TRBV2 to TRBJ2-1; 9 nucleotides match TRBD2. The CDR3 spans 12 residues. The germline CDR1 and CDR2 sequences are SNHLY and FYNNEI. V lost 7 bases and J lost 12; bases outside the gene matches: 7.

The chain joins TRBV11-3 to TRBJ1-3, with TRBD1 identical over 9 bases. This CDR3 comprises 15 residues. J lost 3 bases, V lost 3 bases, and 3 bases had no gene match. The V gene's germline CDR1 is SGHNT and CDR2 YENEEA. The CDR3 DNA is TGTGCCAGCAGCTTCACAGGGGGCTTTGGAAACACCATATATTTT. This gives the protein CASSFTGGFGNTIYF.

This rearrangement joins TRBV7-3 to TRBJ2-5; TRBD2 aligns across 12 bases. The germline V gene has CDR1 SGHTA and CDR2 FQGTGA. J lost 4 bases, V lost 2 bases, and 5 bases had no gene match. CDR3 length: 16 residues. CDR3 sequence (DNA): TGTGCCAGCAGCTTAGACGCTAGCGGGAGGGGAGAGACCCAGTACTTC. This gives the protein CASSLDASGRGETQYF.

The V and J genes are TRBV6-6 and TRBJ2-2; D possibly corresponds to TRBD2 (6 bases). V was shortened by 11 bases and J by 4 bases, with 14 bases between the two germline ends. The CDR3 has 13 amino acids. Germline V gene data show CDR1 as MNHNY and CDR2 as SVGAGI (reference sequence). CDR3 region: CAGRDSSTGELFF. CDR3 in DNA: TGTGCCGGCCGGGACTCTTCCACCGGGGAGCTGTTTTTT.

This chain links TRBV18 with TRBJ1-5; D is perhaps TRBD1 (6 bases). This CDR3 contains 14 residues. V shed 6 bases and J shed 6 bases, with 15 bases lying between them. From germline, CDR1 is KGHSH and CDR2 LQKENI. CDR3 nucleotides: TGTGCCAGCTCCCAACAGGGCTCCAGTCAGCCCCAGCATTTT. Translated, it gives CASSQQGSSQPQHF.

This clone was detected a few times. The genes are TRBV7-2 and TRBJ2-7; TRBD1 aligns across 8 bases. The CDR3 spans 15 residues. CDR1 is SGHTA and CDR2 is FQGNSA in the germline V gene. Unmatched junction bases numbered 10, after V lost 7 bases and J lost 2 bases. CDR3: CASIPGGAGAYEQYF. CDR3 DNA sequence: TGTGCCAGCATCCCAGGGGGCGCCGGAGCCTACGAGCAGTACTTC.

The rearrangement links TRBV6-5 to TRBJ1-3, with D unresolved. This CDR3 has 14 amino acids. Germline values: CDR1 MNHEY, CDR2 SVGAGI. Trimming took off 5 bases at V and 0 bases at J, with 8 bases between the two ends. The CDR3 reads CASSPRYSGNTIYF. The CDR3 nucleotides read TGTGCCAGCAGTCCTCGGTACTCTGGAAACACCATATATTTT.

This clone occurred a few times. J is TRBJ2-2 and V is TRBV4-2; D not resolved. Deletions cut 0 bases from V and 5 bases from J, with 10 bases between. Germline loops: CDR1 LGHNA, CDR2 YNFKEQ. The length of the CDR3 is 15 residues. The CDR3, as DNA: TGTGCCAGCAGCCAAGATCAGCGTGGGACCGGGGAGCTGTTTTTT. Translated: CASSQDQRGTGELFF.

The gene calls are TRBV7-9 and TRBJ1-1; D possibly corresponds to TRBD1 (6 bases). CDR3 size: 14 residues. CDR1 is SEHNR and CDR2 is FQNEAQ in the germline V gene (reference sequence). V lost 3 bases to trimming and J lost 5 bases, with 13 bases between them. CDR3 protein: CASSFPGDRTEAFF. The CDR3 DNA reads as TGTGCCAGCAGCTTCCCAGGGGATAGGACTGAAGCTTTCTTT.

The chain uses TRBV6-5 and TRBJ1-2, with D tentatively TRBD1 (5 bases). CDR1 is MNHEY and CDR2 is SVGAGI in the germline V gene. CDR3 length: 11 amino acids. V was trimmed by 10 bases and J by 2 bases, leaving 8 bases between them. The DNA of the CDR3 is TGTGCCACCCGGACAAACTATGGCTACACCTTC. It encodes CATRTNYGYTF.